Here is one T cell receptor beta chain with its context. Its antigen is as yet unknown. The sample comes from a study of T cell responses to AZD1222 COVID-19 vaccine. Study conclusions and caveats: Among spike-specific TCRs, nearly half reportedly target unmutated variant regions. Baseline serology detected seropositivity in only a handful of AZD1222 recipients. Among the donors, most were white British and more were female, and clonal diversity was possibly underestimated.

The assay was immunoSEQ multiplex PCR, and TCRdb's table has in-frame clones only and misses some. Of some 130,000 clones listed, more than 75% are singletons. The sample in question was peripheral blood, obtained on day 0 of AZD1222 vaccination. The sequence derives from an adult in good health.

For the CDR3, the DNA is TGCGCCAGCAGAAGGGGGGGAGAGAATGGCTACACCTTC. This translates into CASRRGGENGYTF. The rearrangement uses TRBV5-1 and TRBJ1-2, with D perhaps matching TRBD1 (6 bases). The CDR3 has 13 amino acids. V was clipped by 5 bases and J by 6 bases, with 14 bases between them. CDR1 is SGHRS and CDR2 is YFSETQ in the germline V gene.